This TCR beta chain was obtained from a study of identifying expanded T cells in peripheral blood. Overall study findings and caveats: Over around two and four weeks, about 15 and 18 clones changed, versus around 1.3 between replicates. Variance in clone template counts between roughly 2-week samples significantly increased with total template count across all healthy donors.

V shed 2 bases, J shed 6 bases, and the junction held 4 bases outside the gene matches. This CDR3 is 14 amino acids long. The germline V gene encodes CDR1 SEHNR and CDR2 FQNEAQ (reference sequence). During the collection period, no donor immune events like infections were recorded. Regarding this clone: Its antigen is not identified.

TCRdb's copy holds only in-frame clones and misses some; the assay was immunoSEQ multiplex PCR. This table has around 120,000 clones, 75% to 90% appearing once. The sequence was collected from a person between 18 and 70 years old in good health. Sequences were obtained from blood. The V call is TRBV7-9, the J call TRBJ1-1; 9 bases agree with TRBD1. CDR3 loop: CASSLPDRGSEAFF. The CDR3 DNA sequence: TGTGCCAGCAGCTTACCGGACAGGGGATCTGAAGCTTTCTTT.